This T cell receptor beta chain was observed in a study of T cell responses to AZD1222 COVID-19 vaccine. This clone was counted a few times. The antigen is unknown. The protocol was immunoSEQ multiplex PCR, while the TCRdb copy is restricted to in-frame clones and leaves out a portion. The sample contains about 180,000 clones, 88% of which appear only once. Study results and limitations: Spike-spanning, vaccine-associated CD4 TCRs were dominant at 160-218 and 743-854. Repertoires were obtained solely post-peak T cell response.

The germline V gene encodes CDR1 LGHNA and CDR2 YNFKEQ. Deletions cut 1 base from V and 7 bases from J, with 8 bases between. There are 13 residues in the CDR3. This TCR was recovered from an adult who received the AZD1222 COVID-19 vaccine. This chain joins TRBV4-2 and TRBJ1-5; D gene ambiguous. This specimen was peripheral blood, taken 28 days after the second AZD1222 dose. CDR3 bases: TGTGCCAGCAGCCAAGGGCGAGAGCAGCCCCAGCATTTT. Translating gives CASSQGREQPQHF.